This TCR beta chain comes out of a study of T cells in Graves' hyperthyroidism and ophthalmopathy. Study background: Peripheral blood was acquired at first diagnosis, ahead of any therapy whatsoever. Overall study results and limits: In validation, the model predicted ophthalmopathy. These predictions came a median roughly 7.1 months before onset. A 13 V-J signature model discriminated ophthalmopathy versus stable hyperthyroidism.

Amplification of TCR beta CDR3 regions was performed using RNA transcripts as template. Initially, a first-round RT-PCR of the TCR CDR3 employed the HTBI primer set. TCRdb redid the calling of the multiplex PCR reads with MiXCR, one entry per CDR3 protein. The profile covers some 360,000 distinct CDR3 sequences, with 15% to 20% appearing a single time and 15% to 19% taken by the ten largest. Remarks on this clonotype: Antigen unknown. One end of the junction does not line up with germline, which may come from a read error.

The CDR3 extends over 15 amino acids. Germline CDR1 is KGHDR and CDR2 is SFDVKD. The TCR comes from a middle-aged woman with Graves' ophthalmopathy. The chain recombines TRBV24-1 with TRBJ2-7; the match to TRBD2 covers 7 bases. The sequencing input was blood. CDR3 nucleotides: TGTGCCACCAGTGATGGGAGGGGAAGAGGATACGAGCAGTGCTTC. It yields the protein CATSDGRGRGYEQCF.